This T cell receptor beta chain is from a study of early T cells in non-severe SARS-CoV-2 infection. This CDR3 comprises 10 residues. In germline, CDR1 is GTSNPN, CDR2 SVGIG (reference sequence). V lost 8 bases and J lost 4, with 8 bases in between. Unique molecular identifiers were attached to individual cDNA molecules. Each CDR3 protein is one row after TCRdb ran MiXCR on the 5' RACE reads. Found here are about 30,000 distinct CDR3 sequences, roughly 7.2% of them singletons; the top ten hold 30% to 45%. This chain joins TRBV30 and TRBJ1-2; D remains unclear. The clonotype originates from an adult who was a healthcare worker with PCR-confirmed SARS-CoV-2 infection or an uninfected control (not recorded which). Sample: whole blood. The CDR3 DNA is TGTGCCCTCGGCTTCTATGGCTACACCTTC. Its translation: CALGFYGYTF.